This TCR beta chain was identified in a study of identical twins. Study conclusions and caveats: Abundant cord blood beta clonotypes carried fewer insertions; memory repertoires showed none. Diverse VJ usage suggested most zero-insertion clonotypes were not invariant T cells.

This clonotype turned up a few times. Its matching antigen is unknown. TCRdb reprocessed the 5' RACE reads via MiXCR and lists one record per CDR3 protein. The profile shows hundreds of thousands of distinct CDR3 sequences, around 15% of them singletons. All of the donors were Caucasians in good health. Germline V gives CDR1 DFQATT, CDR2 SNEGSKA (reference sequence). The CDR3 is 12 amino acids. V lost 7 bases, J lost 8 bases, and 6 bases stayed unmatched. Sequencing was performed on memory (CD45RO+) T cells sorted from blood. The chain links TRBV20-1 to TRBJ2-1; the match to TRBD2 covers 9 bases. This TCR was recovered from a woman between 18 and 30 years old in good health. Here the CDR3 reads CSGYGGGDEQFF. CDR3 nucleotide sequence: TGCAGTGGATATGGCGGGGGGGATGAGCAGTTCTTC.